This record concerns one TCR beta chain sequence. Its antigen is undetermined. These data originate in a study of shared clonotypes between healthy human individuals. Findings and limits, study-wide: The represented genetic and exposure-history diversity was limited by the small number of donors. The authors sampled blood alone, and tissue repertoires likely differ. Shared across a few donors were around 4.7% of the naive CD4 clonotypes.

The CDR3 sequence is 13 residues long. V lost 1 base and J lost 1, with 5 bases in between. CDR1 is SGHRS and CDR2 is YFSETQ in the germline V gene. Deep was the level at which the assay was run. Sequenced by immunoSEQ multiplex PCR; TCRdb stores in-frame clones only, minus some. Of more than 2 million clones in the sample, 85% to 95% were seen once. The clonotype originates from a man aged 18-30 years in good health. V usage is TRBV5-1 and J usage is TRBJ2-5; D is unclear. The material sequenced was naive CD4+ T cells sorted from blood. Stated subset: CD45RA+ positively selected. The CDR3 bases are TGCGCCAGCAGCTTGTTGGCCCAAGAGACCCAGTACTTC. Its protein is CASSLLAQETQYF.